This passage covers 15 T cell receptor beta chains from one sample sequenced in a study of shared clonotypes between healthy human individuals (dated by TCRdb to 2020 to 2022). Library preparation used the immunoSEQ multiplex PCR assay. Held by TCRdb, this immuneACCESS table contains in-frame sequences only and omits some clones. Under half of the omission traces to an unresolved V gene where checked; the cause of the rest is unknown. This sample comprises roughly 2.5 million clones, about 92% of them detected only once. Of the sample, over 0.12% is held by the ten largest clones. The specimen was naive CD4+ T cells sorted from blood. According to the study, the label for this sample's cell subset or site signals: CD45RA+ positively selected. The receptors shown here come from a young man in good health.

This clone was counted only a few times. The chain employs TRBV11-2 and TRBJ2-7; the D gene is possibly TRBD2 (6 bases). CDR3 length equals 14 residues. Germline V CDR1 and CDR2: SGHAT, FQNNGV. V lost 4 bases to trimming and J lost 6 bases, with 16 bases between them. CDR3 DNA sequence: TGTGCCAGCAGCTACGGGGCGGGGCCCATCGAGCAGTACTTC. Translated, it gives CASSYGAGPIEQYF.

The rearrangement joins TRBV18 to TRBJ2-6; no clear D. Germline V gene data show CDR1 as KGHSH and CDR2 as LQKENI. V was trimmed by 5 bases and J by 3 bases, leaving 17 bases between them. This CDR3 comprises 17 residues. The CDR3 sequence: CASSAQAGPVGANVLTF. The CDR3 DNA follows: TGTGCCAGCTCAGCACAAGCTGGCCCTGTTGGGGCCAACGTCCTGACTTTC.

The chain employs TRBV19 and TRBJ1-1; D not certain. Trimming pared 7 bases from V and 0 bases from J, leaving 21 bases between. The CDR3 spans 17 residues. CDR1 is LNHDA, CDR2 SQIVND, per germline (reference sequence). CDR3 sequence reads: CASTPPASLGMNTEAFF. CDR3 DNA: TGTGCCAGTACCCCCCCCGCCTCCCTTGGGATGAACACTGAAGCTTTCTTT. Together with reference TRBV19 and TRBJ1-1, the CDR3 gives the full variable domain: DGGITQSPKYLFRKEGQNVTLSCEQNLNHDAMYWYRQDPGQGLRLIYYSQIVNDFQKGDIAEGYSVSREKKESFPLTVTSAQKNPTAFYLCASTPPASLGMNTEAFFGQGTRLTVV.

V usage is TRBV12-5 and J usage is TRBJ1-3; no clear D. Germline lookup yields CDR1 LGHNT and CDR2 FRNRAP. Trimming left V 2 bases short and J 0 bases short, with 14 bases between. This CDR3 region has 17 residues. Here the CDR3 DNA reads TGTGCTAGTGGTTTGATGGTCAGTTCCTTCTCTGGAAACACCATATATTTT. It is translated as CASGLMVSSFSGNTIYF.

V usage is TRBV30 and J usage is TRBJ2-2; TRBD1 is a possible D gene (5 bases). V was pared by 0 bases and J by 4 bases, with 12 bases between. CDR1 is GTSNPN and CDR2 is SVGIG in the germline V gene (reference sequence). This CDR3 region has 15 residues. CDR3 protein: CAWSVPTEITGELFF. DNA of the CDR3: TGTGCCTGGAGTGTCCCGACAGAGATCACCGGGGAGCTGTTTTTT. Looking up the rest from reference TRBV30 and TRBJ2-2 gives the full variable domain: SQTIHQWPATLVQPVGSPLSLECTVEGTSNPNLYWYRQAAGRGLQLLFYSVGIGQISSEVPQNLSASRPQDRQFILSSKKLLLSDSGFYLCAWSVPTEITGELFFGEGSRLTVL.

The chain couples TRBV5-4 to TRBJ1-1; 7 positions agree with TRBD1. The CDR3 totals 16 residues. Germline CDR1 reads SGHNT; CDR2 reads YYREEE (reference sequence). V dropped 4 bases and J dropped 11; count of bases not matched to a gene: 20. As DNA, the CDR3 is TGTGCCAGCAGCCCAGGGGGGGGCGCTGTCCAATTGGTGGCTTTCTTT. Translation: CASSPGGGAVQLVAFF.

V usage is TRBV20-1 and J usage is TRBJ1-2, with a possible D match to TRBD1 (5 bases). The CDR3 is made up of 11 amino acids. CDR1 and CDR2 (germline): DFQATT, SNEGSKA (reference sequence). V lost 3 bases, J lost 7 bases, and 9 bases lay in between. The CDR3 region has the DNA TGCAGTGCTAGCGGGGCCTCTGGCTACACCTTC. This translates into CSASGASGYTF.

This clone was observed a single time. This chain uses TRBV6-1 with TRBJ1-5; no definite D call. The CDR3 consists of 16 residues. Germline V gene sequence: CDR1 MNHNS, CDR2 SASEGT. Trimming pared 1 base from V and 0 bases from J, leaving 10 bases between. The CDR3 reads CASSEGAANSNQPQHF. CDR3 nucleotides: TGTGCCAGCAGTGAAGGGGCAGCGAATAGCAATCAGCCCCAGCATTTT.

The CDR3 nucleotides read TGCGCCAGCAGCACAGGAACGGATCTAAATGAAAAACTGTTTTTT. This codes for CASSTGTDLNEKLFF. The V and J genes are TRBV5-1 and TRBJ1-4, with D possibly being TRBD1 (5 bases). V lost 4 bases, J lost 5 bases, and 15 bases lay in between. The CDR3 contains 15 residues. CDR1 and CDR2 (germline): SGHRS, YFSETQ.

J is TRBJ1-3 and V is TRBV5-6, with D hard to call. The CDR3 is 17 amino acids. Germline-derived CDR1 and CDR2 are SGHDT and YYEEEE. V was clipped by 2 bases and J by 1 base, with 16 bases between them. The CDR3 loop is CASSFLEGFRSGNTIYF. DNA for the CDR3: TGTGCCAGCAGCTTTCTAGAGGGCTTTCGTTCTGGAAACACCATATATTTT.

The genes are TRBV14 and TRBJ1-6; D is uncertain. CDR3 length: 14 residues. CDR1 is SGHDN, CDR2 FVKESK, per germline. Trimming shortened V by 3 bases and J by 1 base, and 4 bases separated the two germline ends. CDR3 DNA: TGTGCCAGCAGCCAGGATTCCTATAATTCACCCCTCCACTTT. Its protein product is CASSQDSYNSPLHF.

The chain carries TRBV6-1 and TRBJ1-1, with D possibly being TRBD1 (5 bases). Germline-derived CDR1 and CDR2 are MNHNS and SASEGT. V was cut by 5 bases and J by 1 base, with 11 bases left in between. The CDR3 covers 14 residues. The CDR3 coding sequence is TGTGCCAGCAGTCCAGGGTATCAGAACACTGAAGCTTTCTTT. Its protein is CASSPGYQNTEAFF.

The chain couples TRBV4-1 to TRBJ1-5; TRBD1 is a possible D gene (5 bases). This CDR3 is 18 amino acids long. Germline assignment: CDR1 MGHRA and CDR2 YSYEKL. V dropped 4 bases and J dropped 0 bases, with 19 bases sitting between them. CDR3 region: CASSREEGGGNSNQPQHF. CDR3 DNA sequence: TGCGCCAGCAGCCGAGAAGAGGGCGGGGGAAATAGCAATCAGCCCCAGCATTTT.

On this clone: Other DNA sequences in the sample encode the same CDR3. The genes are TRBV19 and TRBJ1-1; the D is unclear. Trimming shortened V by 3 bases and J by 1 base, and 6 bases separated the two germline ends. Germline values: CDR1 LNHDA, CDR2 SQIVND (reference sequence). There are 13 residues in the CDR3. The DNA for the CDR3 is TGTGCCAGTAGTATTAACAGGAACACTGAAGCTTTCTTT. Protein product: CASSINRNTEAFF.

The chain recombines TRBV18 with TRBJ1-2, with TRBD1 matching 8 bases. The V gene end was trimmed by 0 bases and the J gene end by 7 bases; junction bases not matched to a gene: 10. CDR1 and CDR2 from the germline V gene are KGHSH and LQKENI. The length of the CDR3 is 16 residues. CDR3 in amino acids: CASSPPRSGGEGGYTF. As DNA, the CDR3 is TGTGCCAGCTCACCACCTCGGTCAGGGGGCGAGGGTGGCTACACCTTC.